The next 29 T cell receptor beta chains were all read from a single sample in a study of cytomegalovirus exposure and HLA in healthy donors. With 60 Vbeta and 13 Jbeta primers, the PCR was carried out. TCRdb's table, derived via immunoSEQ multiplex PCR, lists solely in-frame clones and lacks some. The sample shows roughly 110,000 clones, 65% to 75% of them seen only once. Sample: PBMCs. The source is a man aged 30 to 45 in good health and CMV-seropositive.

V usage is TRBV4-2 and J usage is TRBJ2-3; TRBD1 aligns across 9 bases. The CDR3 is made up of 16 amino acids. The V gene end was trimmed by 4 bases and the J gene end by 4 bases; junction bases not matched to a gene: 9. Germline lookup yields CDR1 LGHNA and CDR2 YNFKEQ. The CDR3 DNA follows: TGTGCCAGCAGCCCCCTGACAGGGGGTAGACCAGATACGCAGTATTTT. It encodes CASSPLTGGRPDTQYF.

This chain connects TRBV6-1 to TRBJ1-2, with TRBD1 identical over 9 bases. Germline-derived CDR1 and CDR2 are MNHNS and SASEGT. V was pared by 3 bases and J by 8 bases, with 16 bases of the junction left unmatched. CDR3 length: 17 residues. The CDR3 sequence is CASSEHVNRQGDGGYTF. In DNA, the CDR3 is TGTGCCAGCAGTGAGCACGTAAACCGACAGGGGGACGGGGGCTACACCTTC.

The chain carries TRBV25-1 and TRBJ1-2; 8 positions agree with TRBD1. V dropped 4 bases and J dropped 3; count of bases not matched to a gene: 4. Germline lookup yields CDR1 MGHDK and CDR2 SYGVNS. The CDR3 loop spans 14 amino acids. In DNA, the CDR3 is TGTGCCAGCAGTGCCTCAGGGGGCGACTATGGCTACACCTTC. Translation: CASSASGGDYGYTF.

The chain links TRBV5-6 to TRBJ1-2; 7 bases are shared with TRBD1. The CDR3 spans 16 residues. Germline assignment: CDR1 SGHDT and CDR2 YYEEEE. The V gene end was trimmed by 6 bases and the J gene end by 2 bases; junction bases not matched to a gene: 13. The DNA of the CDR3 is TGTGCCAGCACCCTAGGAGGACAGGAGATAAACTATGGCTACACCTTC. Protein sequence: CASTLGGQEINYGYTF.

The DNA of the CDR3 is TGCGCCAGCAGCTCCGGAGGGCGACAGGGAGGTACTGAAGCTTTCTTT. Protein sequence: CASSSGGRQGGTEAFF. V gene TRBV5-1 combines with J gene TRBJ1-1; 7 bases line up with TRBD1. V shed 3 bases, J shed 5 bases, and the junction held 13 bases outside the gene matches. The length of the CDR3 is 16 residues. Germline V gives CDR1 SGHRS, CDR2 YFSETQ. Variable domain in full (rest from reference TRBV5-1 and TRBJ1-1): KAGVTQTPRYLIKTRGQQVTLSCSPISGHRSVSWYQQTPGQGLQFLFEYFSETQRNKGNFPGRFSGRQFSNSRSEMNVSTLELGDSALYLCASSSGGRQGGTEAFFGQGTRLTVV.

This sequence joins TRBV19 and TRBJ1-2; 7 nucleotides agree with TRBD1. The germline V gene encodes CDR1 LNHDA and CDR2 SQIVND (reference sequence). The CDR3 sequence is 18 residues long. The junction had 19 bases not matched to a gene; V was cut back by 5 bases and J by 4 bases. CDR3 nucleotide sequence: TGTGCCAGTAGTTCCACCTCCGGGACAGAGTATCCAATCTATGGCTACACCTTC. Its protein is CASSSTSGTEYPIYGYTF.

The chain joins TRBV7-3 to TRBJ2-5; 7 nucleotides agree with TRBD1. Germline V lookup: CDR1 SGHTA, CDR2 FQGTGA. V was clipped by 5 bases and J by 2 bases; unmatched bases: 8. The CDR3 is 15 residues long. The CDR3 coding sequence is TGTGCCAGCAGCCAAGACAGGGAGATACAAGAGACCCAGTACTTC. Amino acids: CASSQDREIQETQYF.

The V and J genes are TRBV27 and TRBJ2-1; 10 nucleotides match TRBD2. The trim removed 5 bases at V and 9 bases at J, leaving 10 bases unmatched. The germline CDR1 and CDR2 sequences are MNHEY and SMNVEV (reference sequence). The CDR3 length is 15 residues. The DNA for the CDR3 is TGTGCCAGCAGTCTTACAAGCGGGGGGGCGTTTGAGCAGTTCTTC. This codes for CASSLTSGGAFEQFF.

This clone was detected once. The V and J genes are TRBV15 and TRBJ1-2, with D possibly being TRBD1 (6 bases). The CDR3 contains 16 residues. Germline-derived CDR1 and CDR2 are LNHNV and YYDKDF (reference sequence). V was clipped by 0 bases and J by 2 bases, with 13 bases between them. Written as DNA, the CDR3 is TGTGCCACCAGCAGAGATCGGACAGCCCTCAACTATGGCTACACCTTC. Translated, it gives CATSRDRTALNYGYTF.

The chain links TRBV30 to TRBJ2-7; D is possibly TRBD1 (5 bases). The CDR3 runs to 13 residues. Per the germline V gene, CDR1 is GTSNPN and CDR2 is SVGIG (reference sequence). Trimming removed 3 bases from V and 0 bases from J, with 9 bases in between. The CDR3 bases are TGTGCCTGGAGACAGGACCCCTCCTACGAGCAGTACTTC. Protein: CAWRQDPSYEQYF.

The chain carries TRBV6-5 and TRBJ2-3, with a weak D call TRBD1 (5 bases). Trimming pared 6 bases from V and 3 bases from J, leaving 10 bases between. The CDR3 loop spans 13 amino acids. Germline lookup yields CDR1 MNHEY and CDR2 SVGAGI. The CDR3: CASSTPGTDTQYF. CDR3 in DNA: TGTGCCAGCAGCACTCCAGGGACAGATACGCAGTATTTT.

The chain links TRBV4-1 to TRBJ1-2, with D tentatively TRBD1 (6 bases). Germline CDR1 reads MGHRA; CDR2 reads YSYEKL. This CDR3 has 15 amino acids. The V gene lost 1 base and the J gene lost 2 bases, with 11 bases spanning the gap. This CDR3 reads CASSQAPGANYGYTF. The DNA for the CDR3 is TGCGCCAGCAGCCAAGCACCAGGGGCGAACTATGGCTACACCTTC.

The V and J genes are TRBV7-2 and TRBJ1-4; 7 bases align to TRBD1. CDR3 length: 14 residues. Losses at the gene ends were 4 bases for V and 8 bases for J; bases not matched to a gene: 7. CDR1 and CDR2 (germline): SGHTA, FQGNSA. CDR3 coding DNA: TGTGCCAGCAGCTCCCGGGAGGGACAGGAAAAACTGTTTTTT. It is translated as CASSSREGQEKLFF.

The chain is built from TRBV5-1 and TRBJ1-1; no reliable D call. Looked up from germline, CDR1 is SGHRS and CDR2 is YFSETQ. The CDR3 is 15 amino acids. The ends were cut back, 0 bases at V and 3 bases at J, with 12 bases in the middle. The CDR3 is CASSLVGSEHTEAFF. The CDR3 coding sequence is TGCGCCAGCAGCTTGGTCGGCAGCGAGCACACTGAAGCTTTCTTT.

The chain is built from TRBV5-4 and TRBJ2-2; D is uncertain. Per the germline V gene, CDR1 is SGHNT and CDR2 is YYREEE (reference sequence). V gave up 0 bases and J gave up 4 bases, with 10 bases separating them. There are 15 residues in the CDR3. CDR3 residues: CASSLAQLGTGELFF. CDR3 nucleotides: TGTGCCAGCAGCTTGGCACAGTTAGGCACCGGGGAGCTGTTTTTT.

This chain joins TRBV11-3 and TRBJ1-2; TRBD1 matches at 9 bases. The CDR3 covers 15 residues. V shed 7 bases, J shed 4 bases, and the junction held 10 bases outside the gene matches. Germline V gene sequence: CDR1 SGHNT, CDR2 YENEEA. The CDR3 is CASTPTQGQGYGYTF. CDR3 DNA: TGTGCCAGCACCCCCACGCAGGGACAGGGCTATGGCTACACCTTC.

This chain connects TRBV7-2 to TRBJ2-2; TRBD1 agrees at 10 bases. Trimming cost V 5 bases and J 4 bases; bases outside gene matches: 13. Germline V gene lookup returns CDR1 SGHTA and CDR2 FQGNSA. The CDR3 runs 18 residues. The CDR3 here is CASSAIAPGQGFTGELFF. In nucleotides, the CDR3 is TGTGCCAGCAGCGCGATCGCACCGGGACAGGGGTTCACCGGGGAGCTGTTTTTT.

The V call is TRBV7-9, the J call TRBJ2-7, with 10 bases fitting TRBD1. Losses at the gene ends were 5 bases for V and 5 bases for J; bases not matched to a gene: 6. The CDR3 runs 14 residues. Germline CDR1 reads SEHNR; CDR2 reads FQNEAQ (reference sequence). The CDR3: CASSPTGGDHEQYF. CDR3 sequence (DNA): TGTGCCAGCAGCCCGACAGGGGGCGACCACGAGCAGTACTTC.

The V call is TRBV19, the J call TRBJ1-5; D is uncertain. The V and J ends lost 7 bases and 6 bases respectively, with 22 bases between them. The CDR3 has 16 amino acids. Per germline, CDR1 LNHDA and CDR2 SQIVND (reference sequence). CDR3 loop: CASILPFRRASQPQHF. The DNA of the CDR3 is TGTGCCAGTATCCTTCCCTTTCGGAGGGCAAGTCAGCCCCAGCATTTT.

This clone was detected a few times. The J gene is TRBJ1-1, the V gene TRBV10-2; possible D gene TRBD1, 5 bases. This CDR3 is built from 13 residues. Germline V CDR1 and CDR2: WSHSY, SAAADI. The V end was cut by 11 bases, the J end by 1 base, with 14 bases between. CDR3 sequence reads: CASKGWSNTEAFF. CDR3 bases: TGCGCCTCCAAGGGGTGGTCGAACACTGAAGCTTTCTTT.

This sequence joins TRBV4-3 and TRBJ1-3; D unclear. CDR3 length equals 15 residues. V lost 1 base and J lost 1, with 8 bases in between. CDR1 LGHNA and CDR2 YSLEER come from the germline V gene. The CDR3: CASSQAAQSGNTIYF. The CDR3 coding sequence is TGCGCCAGCAGCCAAGCCGCACAATCTGGAAACACCATATATTTT.

The chain is built from TRBV30 and TRBJ1-2; 10 nucleotides align to TRBD1. The CDR3 runs to 15 residues. The ends lost 5 bases at V and 2 bases at J; junction bases unmatched: 8. Per germline, CDR1 GTSNPN and CDR2 SVGIG (reference sequence). CDR3 in DNA: TGTGCCTGGCAATCGGGACAGGGGACGAACTATGGCTACACCTTC. This encodes CAWQSGQGTNYGYTF.

The rearrangement links TRBV28 to TRBJ2-7; maybe TRBD1 (6 bases). Between the trimmed V and J ends, which lost 5 bases and 0 bases, there was a span of 14 bases. The germline V gene has CDR1 MDHEN and CDR2 SYDVKM. The CDR3 loop spans 15 amino acids. The DNA for the CDR3 is TGTGCCAGCAGTCCTACGGACAGTTTCTCCTACGAGCAGTACTTC. Amino acid sequence: CASSPTDSFSYEQYF.

About this clone itself: Being one base from a much bigger clone, this may be a read error. The chain uses TRBV2 and TRBJ2-1; 11 bases match TRBD2. Trimming at V came to 2 bases and at J to 6 bases, leaving 3 bases not matched to a gene. This CDR3 region has 15 residues. Germline assignment: CDR1 SNHLY and CDR2 FYNNEI. Here the CDR3 DNA reads TGTGCCAGCAGTGAATTAGCGGGGGGGCCCAATGAGCAGTTCTTC. It encodes CASSELAGGPNEQFF.

The CDR3 bases are TGTGCCAGCAGTGAAAGGGGGTCAATTAACTATGGCTACACCTTC. Translating gives CASSERGSINYGYTF. V usage is TRBV6-1 and J usage is TRBJ1-2, with a tentative D call TRBD1 (6 bases). CDR3 length equals 15 residues. V lost 2 bases and J lost 1, with 11 bases in between. The germline V gene encodes CDR1 MNHNS and CDR2 SASEGT.

This clone was found once. The genes are TRBV5-1 and TRBJ2-2; 9 bases align to TRBD1. The CDR3 covers 17 residues. The germline gives CDR1 SGHRS, CDR2 YFSETQ. V lost 3 bases and J lost 1; bases outside the gene matches: 7. CDR3 DNA sequence: TGCGCCAGCAGCTACGGACAGGGGAACATGAACACCGGGGAGCTGTTTTTT. Protein product: CASSYGQGNMNTGELFF.

The chain has TRBV6-6 and TRBJ2-5, with a possible D match to TRBD2 (7 bases). Germline V gene lookup returns CDR1 MNHNY and CDR2 SVGAGI (reference sequence). The CDR3 sequence is 14 residues long. V was pared by 6 bases and J by 5 bases, with 16 bases between. CDR3 region: CASSLVGGVETQYF. The CDR3 DNA reads as TGTGCCAGCAGCCTAGTAGGGGGGGTGGAGACCCAGTACTTC.

About this clone: This same CDR3 is encoded by further DNA sequences in the sample. The V and J genes are TRBV2 and TRBJ2-3; no firm D call. The V and J ends lost 4 bases and 1 base respectively, with 6 bases between them. Germline CDR1 and CDR2: SNHLY and FYNNEI. CDR3 size: 13 residues. As DNA, the CDR3 is TGTGCCAGCAGTGGGCAGGGCACAGATACGCAGTATTTT. Translation gives CASSGQGTDTQYF.

The rearrangement uses TRBV28 and TRBJ2-7; TRBD1 aligns across 8 bases. This CDR3 is built from 15 residues. V lost 8 bases and J lost 4; bases outside the gene matches: 13. Germline CDR1 is MDHEN and CDR2 is SYDVKM. The CDR3, as DNA: TGTGCCAGCCACCCCAGGGGGCGTACGCGATACGAGCAGTACTTC. Amino acids: CASHPRGRTRYEQYF.